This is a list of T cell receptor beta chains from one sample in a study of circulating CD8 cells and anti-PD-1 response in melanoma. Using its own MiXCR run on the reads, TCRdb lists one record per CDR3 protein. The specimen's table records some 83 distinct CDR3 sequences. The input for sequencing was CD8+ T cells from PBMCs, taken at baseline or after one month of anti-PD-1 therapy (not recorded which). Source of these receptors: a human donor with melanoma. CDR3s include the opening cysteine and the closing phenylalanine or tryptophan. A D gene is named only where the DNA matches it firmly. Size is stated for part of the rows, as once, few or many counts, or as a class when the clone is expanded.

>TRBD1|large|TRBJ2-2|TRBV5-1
CASSPTGTGIPGELFF
TGCGCCAGCAGCCCAACCGGGACAGGGATCCCCGGGGAGCTGTTTTTT
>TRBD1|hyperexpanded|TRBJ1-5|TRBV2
CASREGTGGFQPQHF
TGTGCCAGCAGGGAAGGGACAGGGGGCTTTCAGCCCCAGCATTTT
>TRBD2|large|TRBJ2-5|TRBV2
CASRPGTSGRMETQYF
TGTGCCAGCAGACCTGGGACTAGCGGGAGAATGGAGACCCAGTACTTC
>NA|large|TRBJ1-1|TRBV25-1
CASSTLGRDTEAFF
TGTGCCAGCAGTACCCTAGGACGGGACACTGAAGCTTTCTTT
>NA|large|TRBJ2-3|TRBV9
CASSPRHPSTDTQYF
TGTGCCAGCAGCCCCCGTCATCCTAGCACAGATACGCAGTATTTT
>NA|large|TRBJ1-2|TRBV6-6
CASGTVYGYTF
TGTGCCAGCGGGACGGTCTATGGCTACACCTTC
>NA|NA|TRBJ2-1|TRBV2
CASSDPSEATSDEQFF
TGTGCCAGCAGTGATCCCTCCGAAGCCACGTCAGATGAGCAGTTCTTC
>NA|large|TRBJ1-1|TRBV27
CASSPTGAAEAFF
TGTGCCAGCAGTCCCACAGGAGCTGCTGAAGCTTTCTTT
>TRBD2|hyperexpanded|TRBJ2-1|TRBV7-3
CASSRLAGGTDEQFF
TGTGCCAGCAGCCGACTAGCGGGAGGTACAGATGAGCAGTTCTTC
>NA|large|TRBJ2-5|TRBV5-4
CASTPAAGGETQYF
TGTGCCAGCACCCCAGCGGCTGGCGGGGAGACCCAGTACTTC
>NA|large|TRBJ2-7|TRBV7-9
CASSLEGASRPYEQYF
TGTGCCAGCAGCTTAGAAGGGGCTAGCAGACCCTACGAGCAGTACTTC